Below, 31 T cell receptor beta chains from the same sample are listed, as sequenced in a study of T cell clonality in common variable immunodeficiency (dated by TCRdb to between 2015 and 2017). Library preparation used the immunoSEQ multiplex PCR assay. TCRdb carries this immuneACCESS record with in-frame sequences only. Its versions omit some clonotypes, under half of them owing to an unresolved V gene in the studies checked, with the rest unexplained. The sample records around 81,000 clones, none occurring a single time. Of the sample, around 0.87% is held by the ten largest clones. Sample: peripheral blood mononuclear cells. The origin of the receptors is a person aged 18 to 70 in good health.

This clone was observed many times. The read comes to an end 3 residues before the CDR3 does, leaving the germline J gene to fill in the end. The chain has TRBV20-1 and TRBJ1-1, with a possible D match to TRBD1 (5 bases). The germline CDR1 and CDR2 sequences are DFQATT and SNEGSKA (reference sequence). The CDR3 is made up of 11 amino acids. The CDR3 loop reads CSAREAGKAFF. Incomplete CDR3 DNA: TGCAGTGCTAGAGAAGCAGGGAAG.

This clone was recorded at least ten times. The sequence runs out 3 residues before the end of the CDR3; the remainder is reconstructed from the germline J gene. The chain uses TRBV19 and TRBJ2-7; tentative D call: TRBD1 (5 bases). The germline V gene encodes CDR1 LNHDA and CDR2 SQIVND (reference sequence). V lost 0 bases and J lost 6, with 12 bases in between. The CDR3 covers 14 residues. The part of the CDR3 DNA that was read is TGTGCCAGTAGTATAGATACACAGGATGGCGAG. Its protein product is CASSIDTQDGE. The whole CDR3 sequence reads CASSIDTQDGEQYF.

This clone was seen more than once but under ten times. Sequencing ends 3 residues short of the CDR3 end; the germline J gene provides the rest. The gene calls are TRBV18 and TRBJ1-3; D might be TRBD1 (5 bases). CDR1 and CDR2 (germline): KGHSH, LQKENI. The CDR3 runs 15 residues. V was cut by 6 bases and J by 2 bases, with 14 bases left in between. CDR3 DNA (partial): TGTGCCAGCTCGCTGCGACAGTCGCCTGGAAACACC. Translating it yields CASSLRQSPGNT. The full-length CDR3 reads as CASSLRQSPGNTIYF.

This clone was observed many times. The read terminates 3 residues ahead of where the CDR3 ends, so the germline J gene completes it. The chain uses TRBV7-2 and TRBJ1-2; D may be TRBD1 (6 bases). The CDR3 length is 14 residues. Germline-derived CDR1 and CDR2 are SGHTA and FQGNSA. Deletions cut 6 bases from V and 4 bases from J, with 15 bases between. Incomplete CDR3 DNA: TGTGCCAGCAGTTATATGACAGGATTCTATGGC. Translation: CASSYMTGFYG. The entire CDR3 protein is CASSYMTGFYGYTF.

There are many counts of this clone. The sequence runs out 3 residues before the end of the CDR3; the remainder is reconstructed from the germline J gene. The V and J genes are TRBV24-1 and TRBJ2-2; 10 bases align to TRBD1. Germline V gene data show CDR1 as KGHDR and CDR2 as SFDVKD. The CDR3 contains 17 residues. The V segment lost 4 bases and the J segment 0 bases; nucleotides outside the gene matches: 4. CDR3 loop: CATSDRGQGANTGELFF. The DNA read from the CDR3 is TGTGCCACCAGTGACCGCGGACAGGGGGCGAACACCGGGGAG.

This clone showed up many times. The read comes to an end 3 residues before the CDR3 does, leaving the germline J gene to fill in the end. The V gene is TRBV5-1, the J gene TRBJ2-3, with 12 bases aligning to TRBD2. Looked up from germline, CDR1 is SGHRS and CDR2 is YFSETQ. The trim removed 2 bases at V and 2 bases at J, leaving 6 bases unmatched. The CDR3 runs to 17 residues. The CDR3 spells CASSLPTSGRFTDTQYF. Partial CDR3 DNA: TGCGCCAGCAGCTTACCGACTAGCGGGAGATTCACAGATACG.

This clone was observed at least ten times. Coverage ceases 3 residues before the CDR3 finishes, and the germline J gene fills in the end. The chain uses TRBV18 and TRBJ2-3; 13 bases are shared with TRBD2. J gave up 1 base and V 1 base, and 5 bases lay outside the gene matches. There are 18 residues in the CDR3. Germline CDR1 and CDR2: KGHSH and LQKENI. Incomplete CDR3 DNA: TGTGCCAGCTCACCACTTGGGACTAGCGGGGCCCGCACAGATACG. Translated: CASSPLGTSGARTDT. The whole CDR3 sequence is CASSPLGTSGARTDTQYF.

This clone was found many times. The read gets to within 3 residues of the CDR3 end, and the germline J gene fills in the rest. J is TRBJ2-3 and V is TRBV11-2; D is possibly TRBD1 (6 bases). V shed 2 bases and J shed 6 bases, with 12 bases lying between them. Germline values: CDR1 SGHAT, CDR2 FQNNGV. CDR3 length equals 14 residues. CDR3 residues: CASSLMPGDDTQYF. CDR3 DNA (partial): TGTGCCAGCAGCTTAATGCCAGGGGATGATACG.

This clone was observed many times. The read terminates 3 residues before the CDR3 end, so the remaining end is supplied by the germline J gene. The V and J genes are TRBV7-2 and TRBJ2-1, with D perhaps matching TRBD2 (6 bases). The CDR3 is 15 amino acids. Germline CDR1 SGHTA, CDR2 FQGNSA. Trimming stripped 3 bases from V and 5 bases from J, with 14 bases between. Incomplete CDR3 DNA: TGTGCCAGCAGCTTTTCTAGCGCCACCGACAATGAG. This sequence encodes CASSFSSATDNE. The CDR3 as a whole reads CASSFSSATDNEQFF. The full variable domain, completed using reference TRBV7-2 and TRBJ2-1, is GAGVSQSPSNKVTEKGKDVELRCDPISGHTALYWYRQSLGQGLEFLIYFQGNSAPDKSGLPSDRFSAERTGGSVSTLTIQRTQQEDSAVYLCASSFSSATDNEQFFGPGTRLTVL.

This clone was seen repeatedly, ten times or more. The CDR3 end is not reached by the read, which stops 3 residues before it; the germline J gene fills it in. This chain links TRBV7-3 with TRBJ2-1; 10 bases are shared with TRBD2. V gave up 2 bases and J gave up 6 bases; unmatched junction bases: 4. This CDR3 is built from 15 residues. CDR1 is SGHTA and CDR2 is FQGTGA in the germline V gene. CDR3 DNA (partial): TGTGCCAGCAGCTTACTAGCGGGGGCTAGCAATGAG. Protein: CASSLLAGASNE. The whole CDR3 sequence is CASSLLAGASNEQFF.

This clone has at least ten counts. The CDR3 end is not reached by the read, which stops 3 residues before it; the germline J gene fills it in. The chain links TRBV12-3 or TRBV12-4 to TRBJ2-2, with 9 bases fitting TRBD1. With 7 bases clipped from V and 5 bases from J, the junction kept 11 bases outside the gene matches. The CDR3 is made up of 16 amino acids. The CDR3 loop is CASNNNRGRLTGELFF. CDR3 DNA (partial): TGTGCCAGCAACAACAACAGGGGGCGACTTACCGGGGAG.

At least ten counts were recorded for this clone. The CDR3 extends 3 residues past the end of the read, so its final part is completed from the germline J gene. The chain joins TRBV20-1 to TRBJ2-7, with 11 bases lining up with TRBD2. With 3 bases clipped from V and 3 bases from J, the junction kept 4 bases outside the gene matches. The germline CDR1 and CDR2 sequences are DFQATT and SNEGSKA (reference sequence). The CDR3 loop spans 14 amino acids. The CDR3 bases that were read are TGCAGTGCTAGCGGGGGACTAGCGGTCTACGAG. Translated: CSASGGLAVYE. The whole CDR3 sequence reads CSASGGLAVYEQYF.

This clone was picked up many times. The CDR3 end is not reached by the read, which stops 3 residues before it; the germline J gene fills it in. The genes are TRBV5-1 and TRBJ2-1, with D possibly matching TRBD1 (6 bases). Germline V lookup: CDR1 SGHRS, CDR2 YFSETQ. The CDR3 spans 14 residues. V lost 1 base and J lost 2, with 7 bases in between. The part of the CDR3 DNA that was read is TGCGCCAGCAGCTTGCGGGACACCTACAATGAG. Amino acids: CASSLRDTYNE. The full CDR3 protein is CASSLRDTYNEQFF.

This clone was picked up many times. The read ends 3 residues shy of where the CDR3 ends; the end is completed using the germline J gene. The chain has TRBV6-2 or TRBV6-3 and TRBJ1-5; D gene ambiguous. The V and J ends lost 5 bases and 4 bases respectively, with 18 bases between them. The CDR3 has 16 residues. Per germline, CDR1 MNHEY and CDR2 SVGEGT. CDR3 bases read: TGTGCCAGCAGTACCGACGAGAAGGGCTCGAATCAGCCC. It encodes CASSTDEKGSNQP. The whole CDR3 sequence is CASSTDEKGSNQPQHF.

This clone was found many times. CDR3 region: CSVGQRNQPQHF. The part of the CDR3 DNA that was read is TGCAGCGTTGGACAGAGGAATCAGCCC. The rearrangement uses TRBV29-1 and TRBJ1-5; TRBD1 might be the D (5 bases). The CDR3 goes on 3 residues after the read ends, and that part is filled in from the germline J gene. Trimming left V 4 bases short and J 4 bases short, with 8 bases between. The CDR3 is 12 amino acids. Looked up from germline, CDR1 is SQVTM and CDR2 is ANQGSEA.

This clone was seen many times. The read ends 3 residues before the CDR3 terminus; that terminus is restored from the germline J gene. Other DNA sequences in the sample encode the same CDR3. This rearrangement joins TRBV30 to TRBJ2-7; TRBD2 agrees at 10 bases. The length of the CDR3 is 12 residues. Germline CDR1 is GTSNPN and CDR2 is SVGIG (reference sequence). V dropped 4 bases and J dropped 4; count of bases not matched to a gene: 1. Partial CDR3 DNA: TGTGCCTGGACTAGCGGGAGTTACGAG. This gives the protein CAWTSGSYE. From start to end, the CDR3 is CAWTSGSYEQYF.

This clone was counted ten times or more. CDR3: CASSLGGQGGQPQHF. Incomplete CDR3 DNA: TGCGCCAGCAGCTTGGGGGGACAGGGGGGTCAGCCC. The rearrangement links TRBV5-1 to TRBJ1-5; 11 nucleotides agree with TRBD1. The read stops 3 residues short of the end of the CDR3; the missing end is completed from the germline J gene. CDR1 is SGHRS and CDR2 is YFSETQ in the germline V gene. V was pared by 0 bases and J by 6 bases, with 2 bases of the junction left unmatched. The CDR3 length is 15 residues.

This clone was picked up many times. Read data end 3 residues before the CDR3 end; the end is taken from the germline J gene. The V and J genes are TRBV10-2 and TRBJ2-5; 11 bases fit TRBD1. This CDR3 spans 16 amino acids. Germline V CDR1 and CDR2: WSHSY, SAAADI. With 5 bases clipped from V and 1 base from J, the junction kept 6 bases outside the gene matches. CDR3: CASSKRTGGGQETQYF. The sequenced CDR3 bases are TGCGCCAGCAGTAAGAGGACAGGGGGCGGCCAAGAGACC.

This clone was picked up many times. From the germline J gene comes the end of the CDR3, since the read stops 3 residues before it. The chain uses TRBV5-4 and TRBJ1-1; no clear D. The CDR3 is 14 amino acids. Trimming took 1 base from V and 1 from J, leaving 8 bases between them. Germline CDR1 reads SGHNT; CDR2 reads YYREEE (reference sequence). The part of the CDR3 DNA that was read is TGTGCCAGCAGCTTGCAAAGAGGGAACACTGAA. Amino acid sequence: CASSLQRGNTE. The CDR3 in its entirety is CASSLQRGNTEAFF.

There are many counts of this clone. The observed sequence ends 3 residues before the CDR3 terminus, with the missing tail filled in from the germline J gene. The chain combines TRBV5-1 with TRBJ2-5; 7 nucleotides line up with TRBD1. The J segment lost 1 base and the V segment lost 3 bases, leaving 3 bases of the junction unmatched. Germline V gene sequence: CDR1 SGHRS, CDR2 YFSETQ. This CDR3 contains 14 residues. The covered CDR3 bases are TGCGCCAGCAGCTCGGGACAGACCCAAGAGACC. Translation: CASSSGQTQET. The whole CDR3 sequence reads CASSSGQTQETQYF.

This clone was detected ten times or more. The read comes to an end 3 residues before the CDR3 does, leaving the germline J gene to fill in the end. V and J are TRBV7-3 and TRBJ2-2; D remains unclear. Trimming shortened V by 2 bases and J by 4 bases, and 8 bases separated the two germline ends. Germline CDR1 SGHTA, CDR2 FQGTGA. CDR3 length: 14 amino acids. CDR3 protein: CASSLRHLTGELFF. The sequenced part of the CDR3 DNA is TGTGCCAGCAGCTTACGACACCTCACCGGGGAG.

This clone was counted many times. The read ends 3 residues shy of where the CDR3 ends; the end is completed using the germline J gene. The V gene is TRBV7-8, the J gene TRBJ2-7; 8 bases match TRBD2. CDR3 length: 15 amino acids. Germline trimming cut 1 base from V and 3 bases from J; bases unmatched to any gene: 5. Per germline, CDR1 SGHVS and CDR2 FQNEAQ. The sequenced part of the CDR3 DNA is TGTGCCAGCAGCTTAGAGCGGCTAGCGGGCTACGAG. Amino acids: CASSLERLAGYE. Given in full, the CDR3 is CASSLERLAGYEQYF. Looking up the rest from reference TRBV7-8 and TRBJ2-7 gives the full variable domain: GAGVSQSPRYKVAKRGQDVALRCDPISGHVSLFWYQQALGQGPEFLTYFQNEAQLDKSGLPSDRFFAERPEGSVSTLKIQRTQQEDSAVYLCASSLERLAGYEQYFGPGTRLTVT.

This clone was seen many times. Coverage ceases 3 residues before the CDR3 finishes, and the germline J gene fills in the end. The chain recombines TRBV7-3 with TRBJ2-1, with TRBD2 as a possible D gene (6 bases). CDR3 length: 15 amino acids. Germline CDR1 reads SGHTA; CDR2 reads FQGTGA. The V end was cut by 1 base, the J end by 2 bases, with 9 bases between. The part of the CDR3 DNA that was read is TGTGCCAGCAGCTTAAAGCGGGTAACCTACAATGAG. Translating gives CASSLKRVTYNE. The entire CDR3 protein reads CASSLKRVTYNEQFF.

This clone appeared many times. The CDR3 is CSAKTSGTSTDTQYF. CDR3 bases read: TGCAGCGCCAAGACTAGCGGCACTAGCACAGATACG. J is TRBJ2-3 and V is TRBV29-1, with 9 bases fitting TRBD2. The read halts 3 residues ahead of the CDR3 end, with the missing end drawn from the germline J gene. Germline CDR1 is SQVTM and CDR2 is ANQGSEA. The CDR3 runs to 15 residues. V lost 7 bases to trimming and J lost 0 bases; unmatched junction nucleotides: 8.

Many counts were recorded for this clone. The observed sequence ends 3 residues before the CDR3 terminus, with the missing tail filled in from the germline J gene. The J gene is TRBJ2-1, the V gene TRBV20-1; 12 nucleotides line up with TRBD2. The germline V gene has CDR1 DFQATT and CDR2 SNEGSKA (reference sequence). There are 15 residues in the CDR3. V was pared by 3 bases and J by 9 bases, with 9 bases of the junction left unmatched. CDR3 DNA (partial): TGCAGTGCTAGCGGTCTAGCGGGAGGGCCAGGTGAG. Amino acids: CSASGLAGGPGE. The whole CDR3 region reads CSASGLAGGPGEQFF.

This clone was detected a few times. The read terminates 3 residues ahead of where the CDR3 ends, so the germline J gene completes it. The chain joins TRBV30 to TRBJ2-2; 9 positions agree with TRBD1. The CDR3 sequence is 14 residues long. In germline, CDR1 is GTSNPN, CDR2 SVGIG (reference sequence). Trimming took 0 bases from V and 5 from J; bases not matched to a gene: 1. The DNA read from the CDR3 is TGTGCCTGGAGTGTAGGACAGGGGACCGGGGAG. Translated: CAWSVGQGTGE. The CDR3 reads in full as CAWSVGQGTGELFF.

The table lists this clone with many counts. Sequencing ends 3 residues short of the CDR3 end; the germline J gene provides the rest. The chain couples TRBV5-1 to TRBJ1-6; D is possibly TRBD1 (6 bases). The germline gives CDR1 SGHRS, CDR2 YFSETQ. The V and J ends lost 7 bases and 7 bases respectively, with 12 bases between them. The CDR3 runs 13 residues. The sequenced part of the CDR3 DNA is TGCGCCAGCTTTGAGGGGGAGAATTCACCC. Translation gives CASFEGENSP. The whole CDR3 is CASFEGENSPLHF.

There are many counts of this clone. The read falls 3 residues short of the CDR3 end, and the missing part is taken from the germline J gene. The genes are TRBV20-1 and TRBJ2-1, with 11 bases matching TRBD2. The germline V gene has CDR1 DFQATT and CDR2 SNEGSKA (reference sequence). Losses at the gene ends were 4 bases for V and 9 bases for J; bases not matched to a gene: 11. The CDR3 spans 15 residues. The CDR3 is CSATKPLAGVGEQFF. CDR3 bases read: TGCAGTGCTACCAAGCCACTAGCGGGAGTGGGTGAG.

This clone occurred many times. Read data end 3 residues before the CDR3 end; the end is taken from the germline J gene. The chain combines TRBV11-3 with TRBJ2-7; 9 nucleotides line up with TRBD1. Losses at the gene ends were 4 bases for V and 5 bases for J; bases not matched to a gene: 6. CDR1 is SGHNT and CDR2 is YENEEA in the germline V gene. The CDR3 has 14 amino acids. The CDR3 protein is CASSSRTGVDEQYF. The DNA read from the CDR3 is TGTGCCAGCAGCTCTAGGACAGGGGTCGACGAG.

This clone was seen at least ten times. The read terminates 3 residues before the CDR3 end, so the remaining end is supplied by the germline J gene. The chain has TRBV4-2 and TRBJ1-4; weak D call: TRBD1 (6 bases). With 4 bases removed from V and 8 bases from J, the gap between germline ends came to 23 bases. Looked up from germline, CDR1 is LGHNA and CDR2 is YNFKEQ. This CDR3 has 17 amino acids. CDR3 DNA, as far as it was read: TGTGCCAGCAGCCCGCAGCTACAGACAGGTTCTGGCGAAAAA. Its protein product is CASSPQLQTGSGEK. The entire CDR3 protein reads CASSPQLQTGSGEKLFF.

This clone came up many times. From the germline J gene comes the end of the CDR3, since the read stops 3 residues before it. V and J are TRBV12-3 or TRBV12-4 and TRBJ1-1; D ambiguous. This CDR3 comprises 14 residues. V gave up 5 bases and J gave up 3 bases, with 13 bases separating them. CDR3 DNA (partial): TGTGCCAGCAGTCTCACGGGGTCGGACACTGAA. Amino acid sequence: CASSLTGSDTE. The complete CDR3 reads CASSLTGSDTEAFF.